This T cell receptor beta chain emerged from a study of T cells after yellow fever vaccination (dated by TCRdb to between 2019 and 2020). About the study as a whole: The SMART-Seq v4 Ultra Low Input RNA kit was used to prepare libraries from fractions with low cell numbers. Bulk TCR alpha and beta repertoires were sequenced longitudinally to track T-cell clones before and after primary and booster YFV17D yellow fever vaccination. Two healthy male donors made up the cohort, one aged 18 to 30 years and the other aged 30 to 40 years. Bulk PBMC replicates and cell subsets were isolated from blood drawn at multiple timepoints before and after both primary and secondary immunization. Study-wide findings and limitations: Compared with the primary T-cell response, the secondary T-cell response was weaker but faster, peaking on day 5 rather than day 15. Because only a couple of donors were included in the study, the extent to which the findings can be generalized is limited. Because abundant contaminating clonotypes from the bulk population could be contained in FACS-sorted repertoires, computational filtering was required. After the booster, most clones that had expanded after primary vaccination were detected again (around 96% of CD4 and around nine tenths of CD8), suggesting broad maintenance of memory. A small share of clonotypes occurred in both CD4 and CD8 compartments, likely arising from convergent recombination.

Sequencing instrument: Illumina NovaSeq 6000. TCR cDNA was synthesized by 5'RACE template switching, which introduced a universal primer site and unique molecular identifiers. Priming of cDNA synthesis was performed from both the TCR alpha and TCR beta constant segments. Two PCR steps were used to amplify libraries, with sample barcodes and sequencing adapters being added in the second step. Sequencing of libraries was done on Illumina HiSeq 2500 (2x100 bp) or NovaSeq (2x150 bp). In the original analysis: Reads were demultiplexed and collapsed into UMI consensus sequences with MIGEC, and V(D)J alignment was performed with MiXCR. Clonotypes responding to the vaccine were identified with edgeR on replicate PBMC samples, with the criteria of FDR below 0.01 and a log2 fold change above 5 up to day 15. Each bulk clonotype received a CD4 or CD8 identity based on whether the sequenced CD4 or CD8 repertoire contained that clonotype at higher abundance. In-frame beta chains were kept once TCRdb had trimmed the public reads at Q25 with fastp and called clones with MiXCR. A single entry per CDR3 protein holds the most common genes and DNA from its merged rows. The V and J calls and clone size come from TCRdb's table, not from the authors' own analysis. In this sample the table shows approximately 330,000 distinct CDR3 sequences, approximately 4% of which occur a single time. The top ten clones comprise around 24% of the sample.

Of note for this clonotype: The target of this receptor is not known. The record has no base qualities; no much larger clone is one base away.

The label giving this sample's treatment or condition can be read as: live attenuated yellow fever vaccine strain. Two biological replicates of bulk PBMCs were collected at each blood-draw timepoint. PBMCs were isolated from peripheral blood using a standard Ficoll-Paque protocol. RNA was extracted with TriZol from bulk PBMCs, CD4 and CD8 fractions, and dextramer-positive and dextramer-negative fractions. The receptor's source is a man younger than 35 who received the YFV17D yellow fever vaccine. Sequenced material: PBMCs, taken 5 days after the yellow fever booster vaccination.

The nucleotide sequence reads as follows: TGTGCCAGCAGCTTAGCGCTACGATACACAGATACGCAGTATTTT. The resulting protein is CASSLALRYTDTQYF. This sequence uses TRBV7-9 and TRBJ2-3; no D gene can be assigned with confidence. From its cysteine to its phenylalanine, the CDR3 spans 15 amino acids. The CDR3 DNA has 45 bases and is translated from base 1. Trimming takes 0 bases from V and 2 bases from J, and the germline ends sit 9 bases apart. CDR1 and CDR2 (SEHNR, FQNEAQ) derive from the germline V gene (reference sequence).